The 10 T cell receptor beta chains below all came from one sample that was sequenced in a study of blood T cell repertoires in COVID-19. The protocol was immunoSEQ multiplex PCR, while the TCRdb copy is restricted to in-frame clones and leaves out a portion. The table lists around 260,000 clones, 70% to 90% of them singletons. The specimen sequenced was peripheral blood. These receptors originate from a human donor with COVID-19, enrolled during active disease. The donor label of this sample is uncertain.

This rearrangement joins TRBV6-5 to TRBJ2-5, with TRBD2 as a possible D gene (5 bases). The CDR3 sequence is 15 residues long. CDR1 and CDR2 (germline): MNHEY, SVGAGI. V lost 2 bases and J 0 bases, leaving 10 bases between the germline ends. The CDR3 reads CASSYAGIHQETQYF. For the CDR3, the DNA is TGTGCCAGCAGTTACGCGGGTATACACCAAGAGACCCAGTACTTC.

This sequence joins TRBV5-1 and TRBJ1-4; 7 nucleotides match TRBD1. This CDR3 region has 20 residues. J gave up 0 bases and V 4 bases, and 18 bases lay outside the gene matches. Germline CDR1 SGHRS, CDR2 YFSETQ. Written as DNA, the CDR3 is TGCGCCAGCAGCCAAACTAACGTGGACAGGATCCTTTCAACTAATGAAAAACTGTTTTTT. Translating gives CASSQTNVDRILSTNEKLFF.

This clone was recorded only once. V gene TRBV6-1 combines with J gene TRBJ2-1, with TRBD2 matching over 9 bases. The CDR3 runs to 17 residues. Germline CDR1 and CDR2: MNHNS and SASEGT. The ends lost 0 bases at V and 3 bases at J; junction bases unmatched: 6. CDR3: CASSEALLAGIYNEQFF. For the CDR3, the DNA is TGTGCCAGCAGTGAAGCGCTGCTAGCGGGGATCTACAATGAGCAGTTCTTC.

The rearrangement joins TRBV20-1 to TRBJ2-1; 8 bases match TRBD2. The junction had 10 bases not matched to a gene; V was cut back by 7 bases and J by 14 bases. The CDR3 has 11 amino acids. From germline, CDR1 is DFQATT and CDR2 SNEGSKA (reference sequence). The CDR3 protein is CSVAGTSQKFF. The CDR3 nucleotides are TGCAGTGTAGCGGGGACTTCCCAAAAGTTCTTC.

The rearrangement joins TRBV5-1 to TRBJ1-2; TRBD1 is a possible D gene (6 bases). The CDR3 runs to 14 residues. The germline CDR1 and CDR2 sequences are SGHRS and YFSETQ. Between the trimmed V and J ends, which lost 3 bases and 1 base, there was a span of 10 bases. CDR3 loop: CASSSTGINYGYTF. CDR3 bases: TGCGCCAGCAGCTCAACAGGGATTAACTATGGCTACACCTTC.

The J gene is TRBJ2-1, the V gene TRBV13; 9 positions match TRBD2. V shed 3 bases and J 6 bases; nucleotides not matched to a gene: 18. The CDR3 totals 19 residues. Germline-derived CDR1 and CDR2 are PRHDT and FYEKMQ (reference sequence). Here the CDR3 reads CASSFAGLATFADLNEQFF. The DNA for the CDR3 is TGTGCCAGCAGCTTCGCGGGACTAGCAACATTCGCCGACCTCAATGAGCAGTTCTTC.

V and J are TRBV4-3 and TRBJ2-1; 11 bases line up with TRBD2. This CDR3 has 16 amino acids. Germline V gene lookup returns CDR1 LGHNA and CDR2 YSLEER. Trimming took 4 bases from V and 3 from J; bases not matched to a gene: 5. The chain's CDR3 is CASSLTSGTNYNEQFF. The CDR3 coding sequence is TGCGCCAGCAGCCTGACTAGCGGGACGAACTACAATGAGCAGTTCTTC.

The chain links TRBV9 to TRBJ2-2; 8 positions match TRBD2. Germline V lookup: CDR1 SGDLS, CDR2 YYNGEE. Unmatched junction bases numbered 16, after V lost 4 bases and J lost 5 bases. This CDR3 is built from 18 residues. CDR3 in amino acids: CASSPLYGSGSGTGELFF. CDR3 sequence (DNA): TGTGCCAGCAGCCCCCTATACGGAAGCGGGAGTGGGACCGGGGAGCTGTTTTTT.

This chain joins TRBV5-6 and TRBJ1-5; 7 nucleotides match TRBD1. The V gene's germline CDR1 is SGHDT and CDR2 YYEEEE. This CDR3 has 18 residues. J lost 0 bases, V lost 4 bases, and 13 bases had no gene match. DNA for the CDR3: TGTGCCAGCAGCGTTACCGGGACAGCTTCCCATAGCAATCAGCCCCAGCATTTT. Translation: CASSVTGTASHSNQPQHF.

V gene TRBV3-1 (or the pseudogene TRBV3-2) combines with J gene TRBJ2-2, with 7 bases lining up with TRBD2. The CDR3 runs to 16 residues. V shed 0 bases and J 5 bases; nucleotides not matched to a gene: 6. CDR1 LGHDT and CDR2 YNNKEL come from the germline V gene (reference sequence). This chain's CDR3 is CASSQDPSGPTGELFF. The CDR3 DNA is TGTGCCAGCAGCCAAGATCCTAGCGGTCCTACCGGGGAGCTGTTTTTT.